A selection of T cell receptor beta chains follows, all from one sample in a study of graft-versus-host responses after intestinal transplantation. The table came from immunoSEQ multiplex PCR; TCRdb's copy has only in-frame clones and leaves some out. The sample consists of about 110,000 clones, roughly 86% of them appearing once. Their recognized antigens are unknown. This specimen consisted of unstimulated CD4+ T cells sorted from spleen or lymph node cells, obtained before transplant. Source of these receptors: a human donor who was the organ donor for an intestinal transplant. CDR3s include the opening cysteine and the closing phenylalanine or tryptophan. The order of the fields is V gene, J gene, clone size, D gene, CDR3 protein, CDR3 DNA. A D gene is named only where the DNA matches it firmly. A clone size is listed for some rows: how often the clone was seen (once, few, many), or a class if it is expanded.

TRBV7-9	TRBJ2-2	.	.	CASSLGWGTGELFF	TGTGCCAGCAGCTTAGGATGGGGGACCGGGGAGCTGTTTTTT
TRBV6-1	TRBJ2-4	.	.	CASFSLAKNIQYF	TGTGCCAGCTTTAGTTTAGCCAAAAACATTCAGTACTTC
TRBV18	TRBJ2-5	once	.	CASSPHPPGATETQYF	TGTGCCAGCTCCCCCCACCCCCCAGGGGCCACAGAGACCCAGTACTTC
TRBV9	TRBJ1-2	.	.	CASSGQGGYGYTF	TGTGCCAGCAGCGGGCAGGGCGGCTATGGCTACACCTTC
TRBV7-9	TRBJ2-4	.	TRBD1	CASSLGQGANIQYF	TGTGCCAGCAGCTTAGGTCAGGGGGCAAACATTCAGTACTTC
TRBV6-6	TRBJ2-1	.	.	CASSFGGSYNEQFF	TGTGCCAGCAGTTTTGGAGGATCCTACAATGAGCAGTTCTTC
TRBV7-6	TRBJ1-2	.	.	CASSTYRRYGYTF	TGTGCCAGCAGTACCTACAGGCGGTATGGCTACACCTTC
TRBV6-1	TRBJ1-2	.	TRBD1	CASRQGINYGYTF	TGTGCCAGCCGACAGGGGATCAACTATGGCTACACCTTC
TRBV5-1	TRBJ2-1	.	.	CASSLEDNEQFF	TGCGCCAGCAGCTTGGAGGACAATGAGCAGTTCTTC
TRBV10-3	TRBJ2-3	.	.	CATADFSTDTQYF	TGTGCCACCGCCGATTTTAGCACAGATACGCAGTATTTT
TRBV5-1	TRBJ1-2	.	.	CASSWDTYDYTF	TGCGCCAGCAGCTGGGACACCTATGACTACACCTTC
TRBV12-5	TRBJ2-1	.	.	CASGLVPSYNEQFF	TGTGCTAGTGGTTTGGTACCCAGCTACAATGAGCAGTTCTTC
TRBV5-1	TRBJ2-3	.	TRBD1	CASSLSGTGLTDTQYF	TGCGCCAGCAGCTTGTCCGGGACAGGCCTTACAGATACGCAGTATTTT
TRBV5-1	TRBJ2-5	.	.	CASSLSLREFRETQYF	TGCGCCAGCAGCTTATCCCTTCGGGAGTTCAGAGAGACCCAGTACTTC
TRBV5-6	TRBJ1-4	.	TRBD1	CASRPGQSEKLFF	TGTGCCAGCAGACCGGGACAGAGTGAAAAACTGTTTTTT
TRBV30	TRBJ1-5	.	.	CAWSVGRYNQPQHF	TGTGCCTGGAGTGTAGGGCGGTACAATCAGCCCCAGCATTTT
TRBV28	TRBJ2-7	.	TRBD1	CASSLLLGQGHEQYF	TGTGCCAGCAGTCTACTACTTGGACAGGGCCACGAGCAGTACTTC
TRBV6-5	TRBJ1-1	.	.	CASQSVVNTEAFF	TGTGCCAGCCAGAGTGTCGTGAACACTGAAGCTTTCTTT
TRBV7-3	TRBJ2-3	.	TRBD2	CASSLRVAGGEDTQYF	TGTGCCAGCAGCCTAAGGGTAGCGGGGGGTGAAGATACGCAGTATTTT
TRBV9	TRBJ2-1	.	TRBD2	CASSARLAGGKMGHNEQFF	TGTGCCAGCAGCGCCCGACTAGCGGGGGGGAAAATGGGGCACAATGAGCAGTTCTTC
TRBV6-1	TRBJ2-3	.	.	CASSELEGGPDTQYF	TGTGCCAGCAGTGAATTGGAGGGGGGGCCAGATACGCAGTATTTT
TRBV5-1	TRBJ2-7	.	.	CASSSWGQTYEQYF	TGCGCCAGCAGTTCCTGGGGACAAACCTACGAGCAGTACTTC
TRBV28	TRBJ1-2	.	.	CASSWAGDLYGYTF	TGTGCCAGCAGTTGGGCGGGGGACCTCTATGGCTACACCTTC
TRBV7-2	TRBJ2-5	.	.	CASSLGPGGRETQYF	TGTGCCAGCAGCTTAGGGCCGGGGGGCCGGGAGACCCAGTACTTC
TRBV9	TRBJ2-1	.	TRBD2	CASSYVAGGYNEQFF	TGTGCCAGCAGCTACGTAGCGGGAGGGTACAATGAGCAGTTCTTC
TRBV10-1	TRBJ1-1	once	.	CASSKTRDGTFFFF	TGCGCCAGCAGTAAGACTCGGGACGGAACCTTTTTCTTCTTT
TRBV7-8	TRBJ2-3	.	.	CASTRTVEDTQYF	TGTGCCAGCACCCGGACGGTGGAGGATACGCAGTATTTT
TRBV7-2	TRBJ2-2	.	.	CASSTRRAHWGTGELFF	TGTGCCAGCAGCACTCGCAGGGCCCACTGGGGGACCGGGGAGCTGTTTTTT
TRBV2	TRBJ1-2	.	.	CASSIQDLYGYTF	TGTGCCAGCAGTATACAGGATTTATATGGCTACACCTTC
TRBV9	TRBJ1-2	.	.	CASSVELSGGGGYTF	TGTGCCAGCAGCGTAGAATTATCCGGAGGCGGTGGCTACACCTTC
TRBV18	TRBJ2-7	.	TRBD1	CASSPRQGDEQYF	TGTGCCAGCTCACCAAGGCAGGGGGACGAGCAGTACTTC
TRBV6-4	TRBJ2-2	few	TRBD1	CASTPGTGSNRGAVF	TGTGCCAGCACCCCCGGGACAGGGTCAAACCGGGGAGCTGTTTTT
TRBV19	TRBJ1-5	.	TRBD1	CASSWAQGDQPQHF	TGTGCCAGTAGTTGGGCTCAGGGGGATCAGCCCCAGCATTTT
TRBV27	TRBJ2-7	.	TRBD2	CASSGEPSGRGEQYF	TGTGCCAGCAGTGGTGAGCCTAGCGGGAGAGGTGAGCAGTACTTC
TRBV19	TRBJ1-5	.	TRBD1	CASSIRGLSVSNQPQHF	TGTGCCAGTAGTATCAGGGGGCTTAGCGTAAGCAATCAGCCCCAGCATTTT
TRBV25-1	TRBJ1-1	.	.	CASSEFEGRRNTEAFF	TGTGCCAGCAGTGAATTCGAAGGACGGAGGAACACTGAAGCTTTCTTT
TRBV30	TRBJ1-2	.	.	CAWSRRLGGYTF	TGTGCCTGGAGTAGGAGGTTGGGAGGCTACACCTTC
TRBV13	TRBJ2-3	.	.	CASSLGRSDTQYF	TGTGCCAGCAGCCTTGGACGATCAGATACGCAGTATTTT
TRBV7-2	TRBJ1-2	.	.	CASSSDQGLTGYTF	TGTGCCAGCAGCTCCGACCAGGGTCTTACTGGCTACACCTTC
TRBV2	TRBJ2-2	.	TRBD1	CASRGAGGSGELFF	TGTGCCAGCAGAGGGGCAGGGGGATCCGGGGAGCTGTTTTTT
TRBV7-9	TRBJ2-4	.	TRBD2	CASSVGRAQNIQYF	TGTGCCAGCAGCGTGGGGAGGGCGCAAAACATTCAGTACTTC
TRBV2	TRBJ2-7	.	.	CASSPGGNGEQYF	TGTGCCAGCAGCCCCGGGGGTAACGGCGAGCAGTACTTC
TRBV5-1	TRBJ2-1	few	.	CASSSGQTYNEQFF	TGCGCCAGCAGCTCGGGACAAACCTACAATGAGCAGTTCTTC
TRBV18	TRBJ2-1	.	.	CASSQDLNEQFF	TGTGCCAGCTCACAAGACCTCAATGAGCAGTTCTTC
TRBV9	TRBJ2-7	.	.	CASSVALEPYEQYF	TGTGCCAGCAGCGTAGCCCTAGAACCCTACGAGCAGTACTTC
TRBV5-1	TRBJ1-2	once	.	CASSFEGGGYTF	TGCGCCAGCAGCTTTGAAGGGGGTGGCTACACCTTC
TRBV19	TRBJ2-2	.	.	CASSIIGGAVGELFF	TGTGCCAGTAGTATTATTGGGGGCGCGGTCGGGGAGCTGTTTTTT
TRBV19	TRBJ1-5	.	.	CASSGRNNQPQHF	TGTGCCAGTAGTGGGCGGAACAATCAGCCCCAGCATTTT
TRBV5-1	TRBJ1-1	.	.	CASSLSLTGEAFF	TGCGCCAGCAGCTTAAGTCTAACAGGGGAAGCTTTCTTT
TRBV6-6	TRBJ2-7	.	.	CASSARSYEQYF	TGTGCCAGCAGTGCCCGCTCCTACGAGCAGTACTTC
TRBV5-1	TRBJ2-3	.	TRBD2	CASSFLAGGTQGQYF	TGCGCCAGCAGCTTTCTAGCGGGAGGCACCCAGGGGCAGTATTTT
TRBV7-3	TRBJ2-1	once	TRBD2	CASSPAPAGGRNEQFF	TGTGCCAGCAGCCCGGCCCCAGCGGGGGGGCGTAATGAGCAGTTCTTC
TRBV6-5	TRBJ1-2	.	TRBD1	CASSVRDSYGYTF	TGTGCCAGCAGTGTCAGGGACAGCTATGGCTACACCTTC
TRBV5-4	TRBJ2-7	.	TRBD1	CASSRDTGGFTYEQYF	TGTGCCAGCAGCCGCGACACAGGGGGCTTTACCTACGAGCAGTACTTC
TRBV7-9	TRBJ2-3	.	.	CASSWRESTDTQYF	TGTGCCAGCAGCTGGCGGGAAAGCACAGATACGCAGTATTTT
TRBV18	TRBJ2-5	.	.	CASSIQRAAQETQYF	TGTGCCAGCTCAATACAGCGGGCGGCCCAAGAGACCCAGTACTTC
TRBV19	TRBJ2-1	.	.	CASSIDLRRNEQFF	TGTGCCAGTAGTATAGATCTCAGGAGGAATGAGCAGTTCTTC
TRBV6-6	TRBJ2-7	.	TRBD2	CASSWGGLTGEQYF	TGTGCCAGCAGTTGGGGGGGTCTTACGGGCGAGCAGTACTTC
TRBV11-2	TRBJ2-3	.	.	CASSPAPWHRVGTDTQYF	TGTGCCAGCAGCCCCGCCCCCTGGCACAGGGTGGGCACAGATACGCAGTATTTT